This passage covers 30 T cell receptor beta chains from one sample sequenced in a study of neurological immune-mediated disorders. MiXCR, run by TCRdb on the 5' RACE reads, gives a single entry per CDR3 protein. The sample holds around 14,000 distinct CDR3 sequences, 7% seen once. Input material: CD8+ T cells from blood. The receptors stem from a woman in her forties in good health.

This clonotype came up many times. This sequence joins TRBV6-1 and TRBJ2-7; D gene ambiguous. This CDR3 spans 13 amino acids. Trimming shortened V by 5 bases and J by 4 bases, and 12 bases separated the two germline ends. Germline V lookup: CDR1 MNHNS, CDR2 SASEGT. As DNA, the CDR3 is TGTGCCAGCAGTCCGGGTCTCGGGTACGAGCAGTACTTC. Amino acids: CASSPGLGYEQYF.

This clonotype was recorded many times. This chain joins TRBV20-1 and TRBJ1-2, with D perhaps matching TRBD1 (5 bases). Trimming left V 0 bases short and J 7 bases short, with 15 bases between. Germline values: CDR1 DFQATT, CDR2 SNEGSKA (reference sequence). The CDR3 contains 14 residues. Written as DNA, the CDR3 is TGCAGTGCTAGAGATTCGGGGGGGGGTCGTGGCTACACCTTC. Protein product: CSARDSGGGRGYTF.

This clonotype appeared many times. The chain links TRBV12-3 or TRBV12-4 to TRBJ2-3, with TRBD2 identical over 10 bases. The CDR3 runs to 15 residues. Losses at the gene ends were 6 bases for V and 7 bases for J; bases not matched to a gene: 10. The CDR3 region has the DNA TGTGCCAGCAGGGAGCGGGAGGGGCACGTATATACGCAGTATTTT. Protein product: CASREREGHVYTQYF.

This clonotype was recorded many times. The chain's CDR3 is CASSVANTGELFF. The DNA for the CDR3 is TGTGCCAGCAGTGTGGCGAACACCGGGGAGCTGTTTTTT. V usage is TRBV25-1 and J usage is TRBJ2-2; D is ambiguous. The CDR3 sequence is 13 residues long. The germline CDR1 and CDR2 sequences are MGHDK and SYGVNS. Trimming removed 4 bases at V and 0 bases at J, with 3 bases between.

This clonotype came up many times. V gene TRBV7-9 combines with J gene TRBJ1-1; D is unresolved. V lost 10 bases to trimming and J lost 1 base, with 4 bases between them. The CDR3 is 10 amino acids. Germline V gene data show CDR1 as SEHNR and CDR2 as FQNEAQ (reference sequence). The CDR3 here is CAIANTEAFF. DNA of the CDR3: TGTGCCATTGCGAACACTGAAGCTTTCTTT.

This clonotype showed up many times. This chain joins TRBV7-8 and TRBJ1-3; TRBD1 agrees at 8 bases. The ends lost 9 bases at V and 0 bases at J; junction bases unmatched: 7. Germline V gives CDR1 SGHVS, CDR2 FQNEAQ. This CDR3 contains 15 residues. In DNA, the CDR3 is TGTGCCAGTGGGACAGGCGGTCTCTCTGGAAACACCATATATTTT. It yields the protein CASGTGGLSGNTIYF.

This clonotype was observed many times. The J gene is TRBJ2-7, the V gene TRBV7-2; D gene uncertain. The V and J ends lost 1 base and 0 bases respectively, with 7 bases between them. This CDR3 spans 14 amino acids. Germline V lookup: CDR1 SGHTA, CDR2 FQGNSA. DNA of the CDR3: TGTGCCAGCAGCTTAGTCCCGAGCTCCTACGAGCAGTACTTC. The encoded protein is CASSLVPSSYEQYF.

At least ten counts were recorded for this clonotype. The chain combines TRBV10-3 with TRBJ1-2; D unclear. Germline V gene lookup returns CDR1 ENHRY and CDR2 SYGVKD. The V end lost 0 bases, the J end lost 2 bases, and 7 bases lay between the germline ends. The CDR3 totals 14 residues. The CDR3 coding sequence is TGTGCCATCAGTGAGTCGACGCCAAACTATGGCTACACCTTC. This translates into CAISESTPNYGYTF.

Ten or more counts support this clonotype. DNA of the CDR3: TGTGCCAGCAGTTCCCTATTTACGGACAGGGACAACCCCCACCTCACAGATACGCAGTATTTT. Protein sequence: CASSSLFTDRDNPHLTDTQYF. This rearrangement joins TRBV28 to TRBJ2-3, with TRBD1 matching over 8 bases. The germline CDR1 and CDR2 sequences are MDHEN and SYDVKM. There are 21 residues in the CDR3. Germline trimming cut 4 bases from V and 2 bases from J; bases unmatched to any gene: 23.

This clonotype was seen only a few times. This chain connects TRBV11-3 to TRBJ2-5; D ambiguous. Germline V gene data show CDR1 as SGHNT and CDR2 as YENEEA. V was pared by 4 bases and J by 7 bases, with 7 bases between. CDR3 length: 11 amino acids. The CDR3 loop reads CASSSGGTQYF. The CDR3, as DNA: TGTGCCAGCAGCTCCGGTGGGACCCAGTACTTC. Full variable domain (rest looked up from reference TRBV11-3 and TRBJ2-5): EAGVVQSPRYKIIEKKQPVAFWCNPISGHNTLYWYLQNLGQGPELLIRYENEEAVDDSQLPKDRFSAERLKGVDSTLKIQPAELGDSAVYLCASSSGGTQYFGPGTRLLVL.

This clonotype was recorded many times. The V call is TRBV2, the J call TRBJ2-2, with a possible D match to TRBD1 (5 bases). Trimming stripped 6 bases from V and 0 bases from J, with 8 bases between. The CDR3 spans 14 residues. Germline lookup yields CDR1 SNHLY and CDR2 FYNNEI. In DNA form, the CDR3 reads TGTGCCAGCAGGGACACCACGAACACCGGGGAGCTGTTTTTT. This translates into CASRDTTNTGELFF.

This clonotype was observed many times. CDR3 in DNA: TGCGCCAGCAGCTGGGGGGACCTATCTTACGAGCAGTACTTC. Translation: CASSWGDLSYEQYF. V and J are TRBV5-1 and TRBJ2-7; weak D call: TRBD2 (6 bases). Germline lookup yields CDR1 SGHRS and CDR2 YFSETQ. The CDR3 is 14 residues long. V lost 3 bases to trimming and J lost 4 bases, with 14 bases between them.

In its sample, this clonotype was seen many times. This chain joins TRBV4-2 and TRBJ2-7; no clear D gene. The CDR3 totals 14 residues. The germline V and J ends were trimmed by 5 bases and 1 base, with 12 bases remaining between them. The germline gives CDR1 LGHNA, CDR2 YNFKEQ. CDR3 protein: CASSWGWGSYEQYF. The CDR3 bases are TGTGCCAGCAGCTGGGGTTGGGGATCCTACGAGCAGTACTTC.

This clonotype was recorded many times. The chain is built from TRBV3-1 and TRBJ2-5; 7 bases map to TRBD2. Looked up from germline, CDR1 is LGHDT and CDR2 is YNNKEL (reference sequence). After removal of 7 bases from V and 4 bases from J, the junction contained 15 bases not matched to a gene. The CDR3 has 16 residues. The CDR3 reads CASKGPSGEGRETQYF. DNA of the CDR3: TGTGCCAGCAAGGGCCCTAGCGGAGAGGGAAGAGAGACCCAGTACTTC.

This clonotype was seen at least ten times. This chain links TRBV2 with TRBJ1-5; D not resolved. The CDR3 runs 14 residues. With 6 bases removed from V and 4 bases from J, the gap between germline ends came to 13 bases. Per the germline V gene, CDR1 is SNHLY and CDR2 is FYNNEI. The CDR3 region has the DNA TGTGCCAGCAGCCATATTGACGGAAATCAGCCCCAGCATTTT. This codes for CASSHIDGNQPQHF.

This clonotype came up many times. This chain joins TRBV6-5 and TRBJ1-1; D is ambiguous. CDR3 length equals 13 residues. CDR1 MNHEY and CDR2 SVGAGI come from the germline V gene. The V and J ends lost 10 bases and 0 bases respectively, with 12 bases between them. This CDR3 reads CATLSGVNTEAFF. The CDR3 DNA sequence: TGTGCCACCCTTTCGGGAGTGAACACTGAAGCTTTCTTT.

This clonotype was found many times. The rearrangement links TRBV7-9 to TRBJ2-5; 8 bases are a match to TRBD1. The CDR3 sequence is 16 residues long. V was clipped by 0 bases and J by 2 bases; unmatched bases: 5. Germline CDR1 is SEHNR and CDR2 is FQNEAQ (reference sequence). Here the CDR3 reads CASSLARGPKQETQYF. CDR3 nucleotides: TGTGCCAGCAGCTTAGCCAGGGGGCCCAAACAAGAGACCCAGTACTTC.

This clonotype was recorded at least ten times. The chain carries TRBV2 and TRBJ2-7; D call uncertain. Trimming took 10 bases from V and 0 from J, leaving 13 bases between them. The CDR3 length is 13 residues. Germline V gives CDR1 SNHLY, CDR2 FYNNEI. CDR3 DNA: TGTGCCATCCAGCAGGCCAGCTCCTACGAGCAGTACTTC. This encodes CAIQQASSYEQYF.

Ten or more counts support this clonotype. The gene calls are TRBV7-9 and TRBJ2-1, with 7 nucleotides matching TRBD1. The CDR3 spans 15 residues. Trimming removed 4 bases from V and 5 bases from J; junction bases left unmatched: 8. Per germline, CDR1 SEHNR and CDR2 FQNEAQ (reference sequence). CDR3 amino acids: CASSYQTGTHNEQFF. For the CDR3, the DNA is TGTGCCAGCAGCTACCAGACAGGGACCCACAATGAGCAGTTCTTC.

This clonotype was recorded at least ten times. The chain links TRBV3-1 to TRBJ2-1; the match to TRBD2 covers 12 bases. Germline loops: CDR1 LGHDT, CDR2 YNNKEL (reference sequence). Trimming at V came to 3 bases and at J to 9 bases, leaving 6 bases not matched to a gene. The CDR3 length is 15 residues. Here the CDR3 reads CASSHLGLAGSEQFF. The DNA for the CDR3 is TGTGCCAGCAGCCACCTGGGACTAGCGGGTTCTGAGCAGTTCTTC.

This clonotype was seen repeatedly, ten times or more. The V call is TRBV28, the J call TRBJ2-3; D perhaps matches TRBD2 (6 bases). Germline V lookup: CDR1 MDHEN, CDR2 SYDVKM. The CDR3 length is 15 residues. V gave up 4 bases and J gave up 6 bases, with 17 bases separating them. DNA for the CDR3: TGTGCCAGCAGTTCCCGGGACTCATCACATGATACGCAGTATTTT. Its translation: CASSSRDSSHDTQYF.

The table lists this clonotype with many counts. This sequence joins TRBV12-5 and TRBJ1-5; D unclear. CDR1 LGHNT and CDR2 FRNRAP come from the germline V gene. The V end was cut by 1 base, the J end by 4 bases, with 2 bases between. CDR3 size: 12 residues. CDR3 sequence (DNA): TGTGCTAGTGGTTTGGGTAATCAGCCCCAGCATTTT. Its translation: CASGLGNQPQHF.

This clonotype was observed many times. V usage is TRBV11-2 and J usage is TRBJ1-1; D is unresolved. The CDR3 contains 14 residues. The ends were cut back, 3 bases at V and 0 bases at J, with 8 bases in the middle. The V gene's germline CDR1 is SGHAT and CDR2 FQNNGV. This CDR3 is CASSFGPLNTEAFF. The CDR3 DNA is TGTGCCAGCAGCTTCGGACCGCTGAACACTGAAGCTTTCTTT.

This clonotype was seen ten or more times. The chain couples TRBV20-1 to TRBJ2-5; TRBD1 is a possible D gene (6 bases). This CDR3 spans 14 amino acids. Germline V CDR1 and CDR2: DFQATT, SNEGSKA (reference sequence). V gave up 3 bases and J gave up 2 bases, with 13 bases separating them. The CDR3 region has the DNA TGCAGTGCTAGGGCAGGGGTAGGACAAGAGACCCAGTACTTC. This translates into CSARAGVGQETQYF.

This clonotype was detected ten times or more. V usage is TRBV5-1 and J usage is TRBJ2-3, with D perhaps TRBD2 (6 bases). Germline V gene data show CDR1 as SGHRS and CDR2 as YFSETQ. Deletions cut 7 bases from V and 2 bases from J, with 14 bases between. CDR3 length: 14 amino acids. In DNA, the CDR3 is TGCGCCAGCGAGGAGGGAGATAACACAGATACGCAGTATTTT. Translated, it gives CASEEGDNTDTQYF.

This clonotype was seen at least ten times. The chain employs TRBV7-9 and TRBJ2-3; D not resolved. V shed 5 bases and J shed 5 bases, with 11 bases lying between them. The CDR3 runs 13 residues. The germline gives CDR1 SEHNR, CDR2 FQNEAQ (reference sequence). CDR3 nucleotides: TGTGCCAGCAGCCCTGGGTTAGAAGATACGCAGTATTTT. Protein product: CASSPGLEDTQYF.

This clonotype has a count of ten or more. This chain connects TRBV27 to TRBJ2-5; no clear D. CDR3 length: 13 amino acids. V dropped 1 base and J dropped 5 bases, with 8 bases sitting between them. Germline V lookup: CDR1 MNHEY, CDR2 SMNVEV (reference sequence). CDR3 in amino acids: CASSLYPSETQYF. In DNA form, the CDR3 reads TGTGCCAGCAGTTTATACCCCTCGGAGACCCAGTACTTC.

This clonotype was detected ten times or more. CDR3 protein: CASSMGGSPHNEQFF. The CDR3 nucleotides read TGTGCCAGCAGCATGGGGGGGTCCCCACACAATGAGCAGTTCTTC. The rearrangement uses TRBV9 and TRBJ2-1; 7 nucleotides agree with TRBD2. From germline, CDR1 is SGDLS and CDR2 YYNGEE. The CDR3 has 15 residues. V was pared by 4 bases and J by 5 bases, with 9 bases of the junction left unmatched.

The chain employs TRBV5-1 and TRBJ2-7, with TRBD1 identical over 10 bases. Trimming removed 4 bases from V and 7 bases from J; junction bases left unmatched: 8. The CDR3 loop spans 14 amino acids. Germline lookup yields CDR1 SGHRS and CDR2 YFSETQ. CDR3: CASSEPGQGREQYF. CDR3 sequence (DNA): TGCGCCAGCAGCGAGCCGGGACAGGGGAGGGAGCAGTACTTC.

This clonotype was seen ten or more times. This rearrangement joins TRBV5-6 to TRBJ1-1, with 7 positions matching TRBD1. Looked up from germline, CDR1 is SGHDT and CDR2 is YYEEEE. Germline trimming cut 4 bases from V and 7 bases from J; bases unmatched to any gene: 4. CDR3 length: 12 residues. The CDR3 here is CASSRTGVEAFF. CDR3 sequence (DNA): TGTGCCAGCAGCCGCACAGGGGTTGAAGCTTTCTTT.